This T cell receptor (beta chain) stems from a study of blood T cell repertoires in COVID-19. Original analysis: Amplification of reference gene primers was used by the study to estimate nucleated cell counts. The method was immunoSEQ multiplex PCR; TCRdb's version includes in-frame clones alone and lacks a portion of them. V, J and clone size were drawn from that table, and D and trimming were deduced from the DNA. The sample gives approximately 28,000 clones, approximately 77% of which show up once; roughly 16% is in the top ten. CDR3 length: 14 residues. Germline CDR1 SEHNR, CDR2 FQNEAQ (reference sequence). The junction had 1 base not matched to a gene; V was cut back by 5 bases and J by 1 base.

The sequence came from a man older than 75 with active or convalescent COVID-19. This chain connects TRBV7-9 to TRBJ2-2; 7 positions agree with TRBD1. Material: peripheral blood. The CDR3, as DNA: TGTGCCAGCAGCCGACAGGGGAACACCGGGGAGCTGTTTTTT. Its protein is CASSRQGNTGELFF.